A single T cell receptor (beta chain) is shown here with its context. This sequence may be a read error, since a much larger clone differs from it by one base. The source material, 20-30 mg of unsorted bulk tissue, was used to co-extract RNA and DNA. A primer matching the constant region was used to make TCR beta cDNA from 500 to 650 ng of total RNA. TCR beta libraries came from three nested multiplex PCR rounds using slightly modified ARM-PCR. The study ran its first two PCR rounds for nine to eleven cycles each, using TRBV1-TRBV30 forward primers and a C-beta reverse primer. TCRdb ran MiXCR on the multiplex PCR reads and lists one entry per CDR3 protein. The sample contains 65,000 to 80,000 distinct CDR3 sequences, over 60% of which appear only once. This sample was taken from a study of tumor-infiltrating lymphocytes in primary liver carcinoma. Overall study context: T1-T3 N0M0 was the stage of the tumors, which were roughly 4 to 10 cm across.

The germline V gene has CDR1 SGHNT and CDR2 YYREEE (reference sequence). The CDR3 has 15 amino acids. The chain links TRBV5-4 to TRBJ2-7; TRBD1 agrees at 9 bases. The origin of this receptor is a man between 40 and 49 years old with primary liver carcinoma and hepatitis B virus infection. Sequenced sample: liver tumor tissue from sampling region 4. Subset: tumor region T4, right-lateral pole. CDR3 sequence: CASSPGTGQIYERYF. The CDR3 nucleotides read TGTGCCAGCAGTCCCGGGACAGGGCAAATTTACGAGCGGTACTTC.